This TCR beta chain comes out of a study of tumor and adjacent non-tumor tissue in lung cancer. Study-wide context: Patients were aged 31 to 76, approximately 11 men and a handful of women, stage I to III.

This clonotype was seen many times. The antigen is not known. A modified ARM-PCR protocol with three rounds of nested PCR amplified TCRbeta. MiXCR, applied by TCRdb to the multiplex PCR reads, yields one record per CDR3 protein. This table has about 90,000 distinct CDR3 sequences, 61% appearing once. Study-wide findings and caveats: Normal lung showed higher cumulative top 100 clone frequency than tumor. Tumor TCR diversity, when higher, was linked to shorter survival.

The CDR3 loop spans 11 amino acids. Germline assignment: CDR1 GTSNPN and CDR2 SVGIG (reference sequence). Trimming cost V 0 bases and J 5 bases, with 4 bases left between them. RNA was extracted from bulk tissue without any cell sorting. Donors were chemotherapy-naive, newly diagnosed lung cancer surgical patients in China, August–late 2014. The chain uses TRBV30 and TRBJ2-5; D remains ambiguous. This receptor was obtained from a man in his 70s with non-small cell lung cancer. Material for sequencing was lung tumor tissue. CDR3 sequence: CAWSVKETQYF. The CDR3 region has the DNA TGTGCCTGGAGTGTTAAGGAGACCCAGTACTTC.